This T cell receptor beta chain came from a study of T cells after yellow fever vaccination. Overall study findings and caveats: The study noted that FACS-sorted repertoires could contain abundant clonotypes contaminating from the bulk population. Weaker overall was a secondary response that nonetheless peaked faster, on day 5 versus 15.

The germline V gene has CDR1 LGHNA and CDR2 YSLEER. The length of the CDR3 is 19 residues. V lost 4 bases to trimming and J lost 2 bases; unmatched junction nucleotides: 11. Conversion of TCR transcripts into cDNA relied on 5'RACE template switching, which added a universal primer site and UMIs. One entry per CDR3 protein results from TCRdb running MiXCR on the 5' RACE reads. The table lists some 340,000 distinct CDR3 sequences, approximately 4% of them singletons. This clonotype was seen more than once but under ten times. Its target is not known. J is TRBJ2-2 and V is TRBV4-3; TRBD2 matches 12 bases. Sequences were derived from PBMCs, sampled 5 days after the yellow fever booster vaccination. The sequence was obtained from a young man who received the YFV17D yellow fever vaccine. The CDR3 region is CASSPMWPSGGENTGELFF. The CDR3 coding sequence is TGCGCCAGCAGCCCCATGTGGCCTAGCGGGGGGGAAAACACCGGGGAGCTGTTTTTT.